This TCR beta chain appears in the sequencing data of a study of PD-L1 blockade in urothelial cancer. The overall study: Intravenous atezolizumab, 1,200 mg every 3 weeks, was begun by patients around 2014. About 85% of the roughly 29 patients were men whose urothelial cancer was bladder-origin.

Data came from immunoSEQ multiplex PCR; TCRdb stores just in-frame clones and leaves some out. The sample consists of tens of thousands of clones, around nine tenths of them appearing once. Time point here: pretreatment peripheral blood. The CDR3 loop spans 17 amino acids. Trimming removed 5 bases from V and 2 bases from J; junction bases left unmatched: 12. The germline CDR1 and CDR2 sequences are SEHNR and FQNEAQ (reference sequence). V gene TRBV7-9 combines with J gene TRBJ2-3; 8 bases are a match to TRBD2. This sample comprised PBMCs, obtained around atezolizumab (anti-PD-L1) treatment. The receptor comes from a woman aged 55 to 70 with urothelial cancer. The CDR3 protein is CASSRLGHGLATDTQYF. CDR3 DNA: TGTGCCAGCAGCCGCCTAGGACATGGACTAGCCACAGATACGCAGTATTTT. Together with reference TRBV7-9 and TRBJ2-3, the CDR3 gives the full variable domain: DTGVSQNPRHKITKRGQNVTFRCDPISEHNRLYWYRQTLGQGPEFLTYFQNEAQLEKSRLLSDRFSAERPKGSFSTLEIQRTEQGDSAMYLCASSRLGHGLATDTQYFGPGTRLTVL.